These 11 T cell receptor beta chains originate from one sample sequenced in a study of CD8 T cells in Susac syndrome. cDNA came from around 0.5 to 1 ug RNA primed by random hexamers. TCRdb re-called the immunoSEQ multiplex PCR reads through MiXCR, storing one row per CDR3 protein. The sample has over 350,000 distinct CDR3 sequences, approximately 85% seen once; the top ten hold about 0.1%. Source material: CD8+ T cells from PBMCs. These TCRs come from a human donor with multiple sclerosis.

The chain employs TRBV27 and TRBJ2-1, with D tentatively TRBD2 (6 bases). V was shortened by 2 bases and J by 4 bases, with 12 bases between the two germline ends. The germline V gene has CDR1 MNHEY and CDR2 SMNVEV (reference sequence). The CDR3 has 15 residues. CDR3 protein: CASSLAGIRYNEQFF. The CDR3 DNA reads as TGTGCCAGCAGTTTAGCGGGAATCCGATACAATGAGCAGTTCTTC.

This clonotype came up once. The chain has TRBV18 and TRBJ2-2; D is unclear. Germline CDR1 KGHSH, CDR2 LQKENI. V shed 3 bases and J shed 6 bases, with 8 bases lying between them. This CDR3 contains 13 residues. In DNA form, the CDR3 reads TGTGCCAGCTCACCTGGGTTCTCCGGGGAGCTGTTTTTT. Translated: CASSPGFSGELFF.

The CDR3 DNA sequence: TGCGCCAGCAGTCGGGACAGGGGTCAGCCCCAGCATTTT. Translation: CASSRDRGQPQHF. This chain joins TRBV4-1 and TRBJ1-5, with 10 bases that match TRBD1. Germline values: CDR1 MGHRA, CDR2 YSYEKL. Trimming took 6 bases from V and 6 from J; bases not matched to a gene: 2. CDR3 length: 13 amino acids.

The CDR3 protein is CASTRGPGQGALWSNQPQHF. CDR3 nucleotides: TGTGCCAGCACCCGTGGGCCGGGACAGGGGGCTTTATGGAGCAATCAGCCCCAGCATTTT. The chain joins TRBV6-2 or TRBV6-3 to TRBJ1-5; TRBD1 agrees at 12 bases. The CDR3 contains 20 residues. The V segment lost 7 bases and the J segment 1 base; nucleotides outside the gene matches: 17. The germline V gene has CDR1 MNHEY and CDR2 SVGEGT.

V gene TRBV28 combines with J gene TRBJ2-7; D uncertain. The CDR3 has 14 residues. The germline V and J ends were trimmed by 2 bases and 0 bases, with 8 bases remaining between them. Per germline, CDR1 MDHEN and CDR2 SYDVKM. CDR3 sequence: CASSLKGYSYEQYF. The CDR3 bases are TGTGCCAGCAGTTTAAAGGGTTACTCCTACGAGCAGTACTTC.

V is TRBV18 and J is TRBJ1-2, with 10 bases aligning to TRBD1. The ends lost 4 bases at V and 4 bases at J; junction bases unmatched: 6. CDR3 length equals 15 residues. CDR1 is KGHSH, CDR2 LQKENI, per germline. The CDR3 loop is CASSLPGQGLYGYTF. CDR3 bases: TGTGCCAGCTCACTTCCGGGACAGGGGCTCTATGGCTACACCTTC.

This clonotype appeared a few times. This chain joins TRBV7-3 and TRBJ2-3; D is uncertain. Germline CDR1 reads SGHTA; CDR2 reads FQGTGA. V lost 3 bases and J 4 bases, leaving 11 bases between the germline ends. The CDR3 is made up of 14 amino acids. The CDR3 sequence: CASSLVGPADTQYF. CDR3 bases: TGTGCCAGCAGCTTGGTAGGGCCGGCAGATACGCAGTATTTT.

The chain couples TRBV10-3 to TRBJ1-1, with 9 positions matching TRBD1. V gave up 5 bases and J gave up 3 bases; unmatched junction bases: 4. Germline V gene lookup returns CDR1 ENHRY and CDR2 SYGVKD. This CDR3 contains 14 residues. The CDR3 DNA reads TGTGCCATCAGTTCACAGGGGGCGGACACTGAAGCTTTCTTT. Its protein product is CAISSQGADTEAFF.

This rearrangement joins TRBV23-1 to TRBJ1-6, with a tentative D call TRBD1 (6 bases). TRBV23-1 is sorted into the ORF group, with uncertain function. This CDR3 contains 14 residues. The V end lost 8 bases, the J end lost 5 bases, and 13 bases lay between the germline ends. In DNA, the CDR3 is TGCGCCAGCCAACAGGGAGAGGATAATTCACCCCTCCACTTT. Translation gives CASQQGEDNSPLHF.

The chain couples TRBV4-1 to TRBJ1-1, with D possibly TRBD1 on 5 matching bases. The CDR3 runs to 16 residues. V was clipped by 1 base and J by 1 base, with 13 bases between them. The germline gives CDR1 MGHRA, CDR2 YSYEKL. CDR3 in DNA: TGCGCCAGCAGCCAAGTAGTACGGGACGGGAACACTGAAGCTTTCTTT. It encodes CASSQVVRDGNTEAFF.

This clonotype was seen a single time. The chain links TRBV19 to TRBJ1-1, with D hard to call. Germline loops: CDR1 LNHDA, CDR2 SQIVND (reference sequence). Trimming removed 11 bases at V and 3 bases at J, with 10 bases between. The CDR3 consists of 11 residues. CDR3 in DNA: TGTGCCCTAAGGAGTTACACTGAAGCTTTCTTT. This encodes CALRSYTEAFF.